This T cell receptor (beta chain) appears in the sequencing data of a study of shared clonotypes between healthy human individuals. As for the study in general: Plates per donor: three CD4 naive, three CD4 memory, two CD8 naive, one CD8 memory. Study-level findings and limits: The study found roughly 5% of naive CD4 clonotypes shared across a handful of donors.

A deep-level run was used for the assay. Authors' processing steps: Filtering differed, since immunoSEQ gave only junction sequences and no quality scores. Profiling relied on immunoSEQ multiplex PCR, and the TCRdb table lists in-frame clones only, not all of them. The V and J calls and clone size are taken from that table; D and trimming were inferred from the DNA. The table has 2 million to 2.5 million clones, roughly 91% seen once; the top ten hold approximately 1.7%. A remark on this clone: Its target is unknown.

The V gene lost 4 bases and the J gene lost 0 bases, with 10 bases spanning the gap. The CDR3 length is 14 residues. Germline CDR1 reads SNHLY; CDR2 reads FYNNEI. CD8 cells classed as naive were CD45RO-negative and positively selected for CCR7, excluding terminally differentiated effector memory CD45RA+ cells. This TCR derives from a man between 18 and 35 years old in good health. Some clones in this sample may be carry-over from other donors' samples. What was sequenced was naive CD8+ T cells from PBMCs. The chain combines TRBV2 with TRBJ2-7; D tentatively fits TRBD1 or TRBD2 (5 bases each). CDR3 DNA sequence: TGTGCCAGCAGTGCCGGGACCGTCTCCTACGAGCAGTACTTC. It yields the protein CASSAGTVSYEQYF.